This TCR beta chain was observed in a study of Ad26.COV2.S vaccination and SARS-CoV-2 variants. On the study more broadly: Doses of Ad26.COV2.S were injected into muscle once or twice, 56 days apart.

In regard to this clone: The antigen remains undetermined.

Overall study findings and caveats: Vaccine and placebo recipients had similar non-spike TCR breadth. Assessments of TCR breadth and depth may have underestimated the total T cell responses.

Trimming removed 2 bases from V and 6 bases from J; junction bases left unmatched: 7. The CDR3 contains 14 residues. CDR1 SGHVS and CDR2 FQNEAQ come from the germline V gene. TCRdb keeps only in-frame clones here, not all; method: immunoSEQ multiplex PCR. The top ten hold roughly 1.5% of the sample, which has roughly 700,000 clones, roughly 90% seen once. Treatment noted: some 19 received Ad26.COV2.S at low or high dose, single or two shots; 5 received placebo; per-sample allocation not given. Repertoires come from day 63 after the first vaccine or placebo injection. The TCR sequence derives from a person aged 18 to 59 who received the Ad26.COV2.S COVID-19 vaccine or a placebo. The specimen was peripheral blood, collected in a trial of Ad26.COV2.S vaccine versus placebo. The chain has TRBV7-8 and TRBJ2-7; 7 bases agree with TRBD1. CDR3 coding DNA: TGTGCCAGCAGCTTATTACAGGGGTTGGGCGAGCAGTACTTC. Protein product: CASSLLQGLGEQYF.